The text below deals with one TCR beta chain. The sample belongs to a study of blood T cell repertoires in COVID-19. About the study: Samples representing acute and convalescent COVID-19 were sourced from the United States, Italy and Spain.

CDR3 length: 15 residues. V lost 0 bases to trimming and J lost 2 bases; unmatched junction nucleotides: 3. Germline loops: CDR1 SGHVS, CDR2 FNYEAQ. Libraries were prepared by immunoSEQ multiplex PCR; TCRdb keeps only in-frame clonotypes and omits some of them. The data contain about 150,000 clones, approximately 90% of them singletons. This sequence originates from a woman aged 45 to 65 with active or convalescent COVID-19. J is TRBJ2-5 and V is TRBV7-6, with 7 bases lining up with TRBD1. Sequencing was done on a sample of peripheral blood. The CDR3: CASSLADRPQETQYF. CDR3 DNA sequence: TGTGCCAGCAGCTTAGCGGACAGGCCGCAAGAGACCCAGTACTTC.